This paragraph reports one T cell receptor (beta chain). What it binds is not known. This sample was included in a study of T cell responses to AZD1222 COVID-19 vaccine. Study conclusions and caveats: Spike-wide vaccine-associated CD4 TCRs dominated at 160-218 and 743-854. A mostly white British donor set with more females was recruited, and clonal diversity was possibly underestimated.

Method: immunoSEQ multiplex PCR; TCRdb's copy keeps in-frame clones and lacks some. The sample has approximately 130,000 clones, 90% seen once. This TCR derives from an adult in good health. Here the sequenced sample was peripheral blood, taken on day 0 of AZD1222 vaccination.

CDR3 coding DNA: TGTGCCAGCAGTTCAAGACTAGCGTCGGACTACGAGCAGTACTTC. It translates to CASSSRLASDYEQYF. The chain uses TRBV11-2 and TRBJ2-7; 8 positions agree with TRBD2. With 6 bases clipped from V and 3 bases from J, the junction kept 10 bases outside the gene matches. The CDR3 runs 15 residues. Germline CDR1 SGHAT, CDR2 FQNNGV.